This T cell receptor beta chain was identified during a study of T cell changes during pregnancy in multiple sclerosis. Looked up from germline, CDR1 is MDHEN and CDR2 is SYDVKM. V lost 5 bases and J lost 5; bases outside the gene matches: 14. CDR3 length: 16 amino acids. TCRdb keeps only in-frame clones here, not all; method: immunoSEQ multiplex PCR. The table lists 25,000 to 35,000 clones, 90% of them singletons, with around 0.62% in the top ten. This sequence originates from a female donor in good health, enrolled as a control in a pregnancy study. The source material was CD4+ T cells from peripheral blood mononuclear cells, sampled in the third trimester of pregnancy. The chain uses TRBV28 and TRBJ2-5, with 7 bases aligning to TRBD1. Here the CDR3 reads CASSAHTIKDRETQYF. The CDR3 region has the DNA TGTGCCAGCAGTGCTCACACAATAAAGGACAGGGAGACCCAGTACTTC.